Detailed here is one T cell receptor beta chain. Authors' methods: Amplified reference gene primers provided the basis for estimating nucleated cell counts. The protocol was immunoSEQ multiplex PCR, while the TCRdb copy is restricted to in-frame clones and leaves out a portion. For V, J and clone size, that table is used; D and trimming come from the DNA. The sample includes more than 300,000 clones, under 90% of them seen just once. The sample comes from a study of blood T cell repertoires in COVID-19. Across the whole study: Material from acute and convalescent COVID-19 was sourced from the United States, Italy and Spain.

After removal of 3 bases from V and 0 bases from J, the junction contained 11 bases not matched to a gene. CDR1 is MNHEY, CDR2 SMNVEV, per germline (reference sequence). The CDR3 length is 19 residues. The chain employs TRBV27 and TRBJ2-3; 11 bases map to TRBD2. Material for sequencing was peripheral blood. This TCR was sampled from a woman under 40 with COVID-19, enrolled during active disease. In DNA, the CDR3 is TGTGCCAGCAGTTTTTCTGGGACTAGCGGATACTCTAGCACAGATACGCAGTATTTT. Encoded protein: CASSFSGTSGYSSTDTQYF.